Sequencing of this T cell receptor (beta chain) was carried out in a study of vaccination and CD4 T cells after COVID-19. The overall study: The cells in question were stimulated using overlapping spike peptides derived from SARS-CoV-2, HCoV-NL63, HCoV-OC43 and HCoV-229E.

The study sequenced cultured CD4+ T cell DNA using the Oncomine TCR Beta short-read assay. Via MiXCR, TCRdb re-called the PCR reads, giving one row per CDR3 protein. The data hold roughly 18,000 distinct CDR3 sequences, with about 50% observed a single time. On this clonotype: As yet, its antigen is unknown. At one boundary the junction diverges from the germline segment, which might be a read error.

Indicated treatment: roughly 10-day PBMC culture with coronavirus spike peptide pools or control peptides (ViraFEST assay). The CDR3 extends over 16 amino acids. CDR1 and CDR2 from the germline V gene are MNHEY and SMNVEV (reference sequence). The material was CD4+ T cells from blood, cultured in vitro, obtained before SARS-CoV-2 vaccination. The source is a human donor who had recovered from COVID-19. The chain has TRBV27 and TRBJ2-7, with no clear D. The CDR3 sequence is CTSSLYPDDSSYEQYF. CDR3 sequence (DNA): TGTACCAGCAGTTTATACCCGGACGATAGCTCCTACGAGCAGTACTTC.